Presented here are 30 T cell receptor beta chains from one specimen sequenced in a study of T cells expressing NK-cell markers. One entry per CDR3 protein, without DNA, is what TCRdb gives after re-calling the 5' RACE reads. The table lists 550,000 to 600,000 distinct CDR3 sequences, with approximately 3.5% in the top ten. Sequencing used blood T cells: a sorted CD56 or NKG2C T cell subset, CD4+ or CD8+ T cells, or bulk PBMC T cells (not recorded which). Receptor source: a man aged 18-30 years in good health.

The rearrangement joins TRBV7-8 to TRBJ1-2. Germline-derived CDR1 and CDR2 are SGHVS and FQNEAQ. The CDR3 is 12 residues long. CDR3 amino acids: CASSLVLDGYTF.

This chain connects TRBV7-2 to TRBJ1-2; absent DNA, TCRdb's TRBD1 call cannot be checked. The CDR3 covers 14 residues. Germline V gives CDR1 SGHTA, CDR2 FQGNSA. CDR3 residues: CASSPNRQGYGYTF.

This chain connects TRBV7-2 to TRBJ1-4. This CDR3 comprises 15 residues. Germline V lookup: CDR1 SGHTA, CDR2 FQGNSA. The CDR3 region is CASSRVGTANEKLFF.

The chain links TRBV20-1 to TRBJ2-7; TCRdb reports TRBD1, a call that lacks DNA to check it against. The CDR3 is 12 amino acids. Germline V gives CDR1 DFQATT, CDR2 SNEGSKA (reference sequence). CDR3 sequence reads: CGKTGTSYEQYF.

The chain carries TRBV5-1 and TRBJ2-2; absent DNA, TCRdb's TRBD2 call cannot be checked. Germline values: CDR1 SGHRS, CDR2 YFSETQ. The CDR3 is 14 amino acids. The CDR3 region is CATQDYEAPGELFF. Looking up the rest from reference TRBV5-1 and TRBJ2-2 gives the full variable domain: KAGVTQTPRYLIKTRGQQVTLSCSPISGHRSVSWYQQTPGQGLQFLFEYFSETQRNKGNFPGRFSGRQFSNSRSEMNVSTLELGDSALYLCATQDYEAPGELFFGEGSRLTVL.

The rearrangement uses TRBV5-6 and TRBJ2-1. CDR1 and CDR2 (germline): SGHDT, YYEEEE. CDR3 size: 15 residues. CDR3 sequence reads: CASSLDHSTYNEQFF.

This chain links TRBV29-1 with TRBJ2-1; the D call from TCRdb, TRBD2, cannot be confirmed without DNA. The CDR3 runs to 15 residues. The germline V gene encodes CDR1 SQVTM and CDR2 ANQGSEA. The CDR3 is CSVESSRLAGNEQFF.

This sequence joins TRBV10-3 and TRBJ2-6; TCRdb's D call, TRBD2, is unchecked because there is no DNA. The CDR3 consists of 19 residues. Per germline, CDR1 ENHRY and CDR2 SYGVKD. Here the CDR3 reads CAISEGLGGGSSGANVLTF.

This chain connects TRBV30 to TRBJ2-7; TCRdb names TRBD1, which stays unverified in the absence of DNA. The CDR3 spans 12 residues. CDR1 and CDR2 from the germline V gene are GTSNPN and SVGIG (reference sequence). The CDR3 reads CAWAGTYYEQYF.

This chain joins TRBV4-2 and TRBJ2-7; the TCRdb D gene call, TRBD1, has no DNA to confirm it. Germline loops: CDR1 LGHNA, CDR2 YNFKEQ. This CDR3 spans 15 amino acids. The CDR3 sequence: CASSQEVVGAREQYF.

The chain employs TRBV12-3 or TRBV12-4 and TRBJ1-2; the D call of TRBD1 rests on TCRdb alone, since no DNA is present to check it. This CDR3 region has 16 residues. CDR3 amino acids: CASSWSPGGEGYGYTF.

The chain recombines TRBV6-2 or TRBV6-3 with TRBJ2-4; without DNA, the TCRdb call of TRBD2 cannot be checked. Germline assignment: CDR1 MNHEY and CDR2 SVGEGT. The CDR3 spans 17 residues. CDR3 amino acids: CASSYPGTPRAKNIQYF.

The genes are TRBV18 and TRBJ2-5; as DNA is missing, the TRBD1 call by TCRdb cannot be tested. This CDR3 contains 15 residues. Germline values: CDR1 KGHSH, CDR2 LQKENI. The CDR3 sequence: CASSPLPFSQETQYF.

This chain links TRBV2 with TRBJ2-3; TCRdb indicates TRBD1, and absent DNA this call remains unverified. The CDR3 has 16 amino acids. Germline V gene lookup returns CDR1 SNHLY and CDR2 FYNNEI. The CDR3 reads CASSDLQRDRGDTQYF.

CDR3 loop: CASSPPIGTSSKEQFF. The genes are TRBV18 and TRBJ2-1; TCRdb's assignment of TRBD2 cannot be checked, as there is no DNA. The CDR3 is made up of 16 amino acids. The germline V gene encodes CDR1 KGHSH and CDR2 LQKENI.

V and J are TRBV24-1 and TRBJ2-3; TCRdb's D call, TRBD2, is unchecked because there is no DNA. The CDR3 loop spans 19 amino acids. Germline loops: CDR1 KGHDR, CDR2 SFDVKD. The CDR3 loop is CATSDPLRTSGISGDTQYF.

The V gene is TRBV11-2, the J gene TRBJ1-1; as DNA is missing, the TRBD1 call by TCRdb cannot be tested. This CDR3 has 16 residues. Germline values: CDR1 SGHAT, CDR2 FQNNGV. The CDR3 region is CASSPAAGAMNTEAFF.

The chain employs TRBV28 and TRBJ1-5. CDR1 MDHEN and CDR2 SYDVKM come from the germline V gene. The CDR3 has 13 residues. CDR3 amino acids: CASSRIRNQPQHF.

The chain combines TRBV5-6 with TRBJ1-1; without DNA, the TCRdb call of TRBD1 cannot be checked. This CDR3 comprises 15 residues. Germline V gives CDR1 SGHDT, CDR2 YYEEEE. CDR3 amino acids: CASSLRDRMNTEAFF.

The CDR3 protein is CSARAGTFTDTQYF. The V call is TRBV20-1, the J call TRBJ2-3; TCRdb proposes TRBD1, but this gene call is untestable without DNA. This CDR3 has 14 residues. Germline V lookup: CDR1 DFQATT, CDR2 SNEGSKA (reference sequence).

This chain uses TRBV7-6 with TRBJ2-7; there is no DNA to check the TCRdb D call of TRBD1. This CDR3 is built from 14 residues. Germline V gives CDR1 SGHVS, CDR2 FNYEAQ. The CDR3 protein is CASSFYGQAYEQYF.

V gene TRBV12-3 or TRBV12-4 combines with J gene TRBJ1-6. This CDR3 is 16 amino acids long. The CDR3 spells CASSPHPSSYNSPLHF.

The chain uses TRBV29-1 and TRBJ2-1; the D call from TCRdb, TRBD2, cannot be confirmed without DNA. This CDR3 spans 15 amino acids. CDR1 is SQVTM and CDR2 is ANQGSEA in the germline V gene. CDR3 protein: CSVNLGPAGRNEQFF.

The chain couples TRBV10-3 to TRBJ2-2; the TCRdb call, TRBD2, lacks DNA for checking. The CDR3 is 18 residues long. In germline, CDR1 is ENHRY, CDR2 SYGVKD. The CDR3 protein is CAISVFLAKAANTGELFF.

This CDR3 is CASSLAGQGSEQYF. V gene TRBV7-9 combines with J gene TRBJ2-7; TCRdb reports TRBD1, a call that lacks DNA to check it against. Germline assignment: CDR1 SEHNR and CDR2 FQNEAQ (reference sequence). The CDR3 sequence is 14 residues long.

The CDR3 sequence: CASSYKPGGRRNYGYTF. The chain uses TRBV6-5 and TRBJ1-2. Germline assignment: CDR1 MNHEY and CDR2 SVGAGI. This CDR3 is built from 17 residues.

The rearrangement uses TRBV7-8 and TRBJ2-7; TCRdb gives TRBD2 as the D gene, but with no DNA this cannot be confirmed. This CDR3 spans 19 amino acids. In germline, CDR1 is SGHVS, CDR2 FQNEAQ. This chain's CDR3 is CASSSPGGLAGGVSYEQYF.

The V gene is TRBV5-1, the J gene TRBJ2-7; lacking DNA, the TRBD2 call made by TCRdb goes unchecked. This CDR3 contains 15 residues. Germline CDR1 reads SGHRS; CDR2 reads YFSETQ. The CDR3 loop is CASTKLAGGPYEQYF.

The chain joins TRBV7-6 to TRBJ2-2; the TCRdb D gene call, TRBD1, has no DNA to confirm it. The germline V gene encodes CDR1 SGHVS and CDR2 FNYEAQ. CDR3 length: 17 amino acids. CDR3 region: CASSSSSVGTNTGELFF.

The gene calls are TRBV5-5 and TRBJ1-2; TCRdb's D call, TRBD1, is unchecked because there is no DNA. CDR1 and CDR2 (germline): SGHKS, YYEKEE (reference sequence). This CDR3 region has 18 residues. CDR3 sequence reads: CASSLAPGAEIQYYGYTF. Supplemented by reference TRBV5-5 and TRBJ1-2, the full variable domain reads DAGVTQSPTHLIKTRGQQVTLRCSPISGHKSVSWYQQVLGQGPQFIFQYYEKEERGRGNFPDRFSARQFPNYSSELNVNALLLGDSALYLCASSLAPGAEIQYYGYTFGSGTRLTVV.